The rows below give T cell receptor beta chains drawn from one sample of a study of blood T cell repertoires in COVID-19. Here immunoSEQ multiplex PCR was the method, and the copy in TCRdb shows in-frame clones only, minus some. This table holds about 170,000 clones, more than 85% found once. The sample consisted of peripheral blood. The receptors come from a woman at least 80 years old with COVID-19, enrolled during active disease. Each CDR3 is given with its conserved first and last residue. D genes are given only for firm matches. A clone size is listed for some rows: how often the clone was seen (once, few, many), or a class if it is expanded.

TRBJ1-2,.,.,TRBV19,CASSIDGQNIYGYTF,TGTGCCAGTAGTATAGATGGGCAGAACATTTATGGCTACACCTTC
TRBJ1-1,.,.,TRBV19,CASMGRMNTEAFF,TGTGCCAGTATGGGGCGTATGAACACTGAAGCTTTCTTT
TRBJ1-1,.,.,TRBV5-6,CASSSGLPNTEAFF,TGTGCCAGCAGTTCGGGACTCCCGAACACTGAAGCTTTCTTT
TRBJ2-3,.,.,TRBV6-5,CASSRRQATDTQYF,TGTGCCAGCAGTCGACGCCAGGCCACAGATACGCAGTATTTT
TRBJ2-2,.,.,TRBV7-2,CASSLEQVPGELFF,TGTGCCAGCAGCTTAGAACAGGTTCCCGGGGAGCTGTTTTTT
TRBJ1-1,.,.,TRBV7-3,CASSPSGGTEAFF,TGTGCCAGCAGCCCCTCAGGTGGCACTGAAGCTTTCTTT
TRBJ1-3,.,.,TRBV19,CASRLQGPGNTIYF,TGTGCCAGTAGACTACAGGGCCCCGGAAACACCATATATTTT
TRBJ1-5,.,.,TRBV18,CASSTGNSNQPQHF,TGTGCCAGCTCAACGGGGAATAGCAATCAGCCCCAGCATTTT
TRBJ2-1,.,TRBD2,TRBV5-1,CASSSTSPAYNEQFF,TGCGCCAGCAGCTCGACTAGCCCAGCCTACAATGAGCAGTTCTTC
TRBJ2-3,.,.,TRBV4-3,CASSQGSTDTDTQYF,TGCGCCAGCAGCCAAGGGTCGACAGACACAGATACGCAGTATTTT
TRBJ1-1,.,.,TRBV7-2,CASSTAGVNTEAFF,TGTGCCAGCAGCACGGCAGGGGTGAACACTGAAGCTTTCTTT
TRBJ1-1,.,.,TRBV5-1,CANSLVANTEAFF,TGCGCCAACAGCTTGGTGGCGAACACTGAAGCTTTCTTT
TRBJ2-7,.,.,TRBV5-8,CASSFETSPRTFSYEQYF,TGTGCCAGCAGCTTCGAGACCTCTCCCCGGACTTTTTCCTACGAGCAGTACTTC
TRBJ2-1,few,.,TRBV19,CASSFSYEQFF,TGTGCCAGTAGTTTCTCCTATGAGCAGTTCTTC
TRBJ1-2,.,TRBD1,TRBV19,CASTPGQGNYGYTF,TGTGCCAGTACACCGGGACAGGGAAACTATGGCTACACCTTC
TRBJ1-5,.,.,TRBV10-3,CAISEDRSQPQHF,TGTGCCATCAGTGAGGACAGGTCCCAGCCCCAGCATTTT
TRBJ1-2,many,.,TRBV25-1,CASSQGNYGYTF,TGTGCCAGCAGTCAGGGGAACTATGGCTACACCTTC
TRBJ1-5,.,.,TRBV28,CASSLIQARNQPQHF,TGTGCCAGCAGTTTAATACAGGCTAGAAATCAGCCCCAGCATTTT
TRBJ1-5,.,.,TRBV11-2,CASSAQSWGEDRQPQHF,TGTGCCAGCAGCGCGCAATCTTGGGGCGAAGACCGTCAGCCCCAGCATTTT
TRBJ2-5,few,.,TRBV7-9,CASSTRVGETQYF,TGTGCCAGCAGCACCAGGGTAGGGGAGACCCAGTACTTC
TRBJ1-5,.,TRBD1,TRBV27,CASRNRGLGQPQHF,TGTGCCAGCAGAAACAGGGGGCTTGGTCAGCCCCAGCATTTT
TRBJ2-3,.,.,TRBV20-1,CSRQLTDTQYF,TGCAGTAGACAGCTCACAGATACGCAGTATTTT
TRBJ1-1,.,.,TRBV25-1,CASSEEGPHTEAFF,TGTGCCAGCAGTGAGGAGGGGCCGCACACTGAAGCTTTCTTT
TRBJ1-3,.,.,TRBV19,CASSISGPGNTIYF,TGTGCCAGTAGTATCTCGGGTCCTGGAAACACCATATATTTT
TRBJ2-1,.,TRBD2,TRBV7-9,CASSRLAGGYNEQFF,TGTGCCAGCAGCAGACTAGCGGGAGGATACAATGAGCAGTTCTTC
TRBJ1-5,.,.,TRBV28,CASSKESGGQPQHF,TGTGCCAGCAGTAAAGAATCCGGCGGTCAGCCCCAGCATTTT
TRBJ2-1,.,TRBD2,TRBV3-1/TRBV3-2,CASSPTSGSFDEQFF,TGTGCCAGCAGCCCCACTAGCGGGAGCTTCGATGAGCAGTTCTTC
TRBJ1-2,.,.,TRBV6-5,CASSYNGRPEYGYTF,TGTGCCAGCAGTTACAATGGCAGGCCCGAATATGGCTACACCTTC
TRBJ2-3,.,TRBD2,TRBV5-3,CARSPGMSSGRAVGLCVTDTQYF,TGTGCCAGAAGCCCGGGGATGTCTAGCGGGAGGGCCGTGGGCTTGTGCGTAACAGATACGCAGTATTTT
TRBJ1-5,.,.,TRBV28,CASRHRARTVDQPQHF,TGTGCCAGCAGACACCGGGCTAGGACAGTCGATCAGCCCCAGCATTTT